The T cell receptor (beta chain) described here comes from a study of human T cells and chemical hapten exposure. Across the study: Mainly, slight library volume differences in the pool made TCR yields vary.

Attachment of unique molecular identifiers to individual cDNA molecules was performed in the library. TCRdb reprocessed the RACE reads with MiXCR, giving one entry per CDR3 protein. The sample includes around 130,000 distinct CDR3 sequences, about 9.4% of them seen just once. There are many counts of this clonotype. Time point denoted: healthy volunteer bleed at 2 weeks. The authors extracted total RNA from unfractionated whole blood. Sequencing was carried out using whole blood. The clonotype was recovered from a male donor in good health. Some clones in this sample may be carry-over from other donors' samples.

In nucleotides, the CDR3 is TGCAGCGTTGAAGTGGGATCAGAGACCCAGTACTTC. Translating it yields CSVEVGSETQYF. The genes are TRBV29-1 and TRBJ2-5; D unresolved. CDR1 is SQVTM, CDR2 ANQGSEA, per germline. CDR3 length equals 12 residues. V was trimmed by 1 base and J by 4 bases, leaving 7 bases between them.